This passage covers 16 T cell receptor beta chains from one sample sequenced in a study of OX40 agonist ivuxolimab in advanced cancers. Measured with immunoSEQ multiplex PCR; TCRdb has only the in-frame clones, and not every one. The sample contains 30,000 to 45,000 clones, 88% of which appear only once. The material was CD4+ or CD8+ T cells sorted from blood, obtained in a trial of the OX40 agonist ivuxolimab. The receptors stem from an adult with an advanced solid tumor such as melanoma, head and neck, liver or kidney cancer.

J is TRBJ2-1 and V is TRBV27; 9 bases agree with TRBD2. The CDR3 loop spans 14 amino acids. Trimming cost V 3 bases and J 6 bases; bases outside gene matches: 3. Germline V lookup: CDR1 MNHEY, CDR2 SMNVEV (reference sequence). CDR3 bases: TGTGCCAGCAGTTTCCTAGCGGGAAGCAATGAGCAGTTCTTC. It translates to CASSFLAGSNEQFF.

This chain uses TRBV27 with TRBJ2-7; D unclear. This CDR3 comprises 13 residues. Trimming removed 6 bases at V and 3 bases at J, with 12 bases between. CDR1 and CDR2 (germline): MNHEY, SMNVEV (reference sequence). This CDR3 is CASSPAWSYEQYF. In DNA form, the CDR3 reads TGTGCCAGCAGCCCAGCGTGGAGCTACGAGCAGTACTTC.

This chain connects TRBV27 to TRBJ1-2; 10 bases are a match to TRBD1. The CDR3 spans 18 residues. After removal of 5 bases from V and 0 bases from J, the junction contained 12 bases not matched to a gene. The germline V gene has CDR1 MNHEY and CDR2 SMNVEV (reference sequence). CDR3 loop: CASSPTGTGVLANYGYTF. The CDR3 DNA reads as TGTGCCAGCAGTCCCACCGGGACAGGGGTTCTAGCTAACTATGGCTACACCTTC.

CDR3 in DNA: TGTGCCAGCAGTCGTAGATCGGATGAGCAGTTCTTC. Translating gives CASSRRSDEQFF. The chain joins TRBV13 to TRBJ2-1; D not resolved. Trimming pared 6 bases from V and 8 bases from J, leaving 11 bases between. The CDR3 has 12 residues. CDR1 and CDR2 from the germline V gene are PRHDT and FYEKMQ (reference sequence). Drawing the rest from reference TRBV13 and TRBJ2-1, the complete variable domain is AAGVIQSPRHLIKEKRETATLKCYPIPRHDTVYWYQQGPGQDPQFLISFYEKMQSDKGSIPDRFSAQQFSDYHSELNMSSLELGDSALYFCASSRRSDEQFFGPGTRLTVL.

J is TRBJ2-3 and V is TRBV28, with D unresolved. This CDR3 is built from 16 residues. The germline CDR1 and CDR2 sequences are MDHEN and SYDVKM. V was trimmed by 1 base and J by 2 bases, leaving 13 bases between them. Written as DNA, the CDR3 is TGTGCCAGCAGTTTATTGGAAAGTGACCCCACAGATACGCAGTATTTT. This encodes CASSLLESDPTDTQYF.

The rearrangement links TRBV28 to TRBJ2-5; D is unclear. The J call is in doubt because the DNA end fits TRBJ2-7 better. CDR1 is MDHEN, CDR2 SYDVKM, per germline. The CDR3 runs 13 residues. The CDR3 here is CASSLADSYEQYF. CDR3 DNA: TGTGCCAGCAGTTTAGCGGACTCCTACGAGCAGTACTTC.

This chain joins TRBV9 and TRBJ1-1, with D possibly TRBD1 on 6 matching bases. Germline CDR1 is SGDLS and CDR2 is YYNGEE. Trimming stripped 10 bases from V and 3 bases from J, with 16 bases between. The CDR3 covers 13 residues. CDR3 DNA sequence: TGTGCCGGAGGCAGGGGAAGTGACACTGAAGCTTTCTTT. It yields the protein CAGGRGSDTEAFF.

The chain's CDR3 is CASSGGTFYEQYF. DNA for the CDR3: TGTGCCAGCAGCGGCGGGACTTTCTACGAGCAGTACTTC. The chain joins TRBV2 to TRBJ2-7, with D possibly being TRBD2 (6 bases). Germline CDR1 and CDR2: SNHLY and FYNNEI. The length of the CDR3 is 13 residues. Deletions cut 6 bases from V and 3 bases from J, with 12 bases between. The variable domain in full, with the rest retrieved from reference TRBV2 and TRBJ2-7, is EPEVTQTPSHQVTQMGQEVILRCVPISNHLYFYWYRQILGQKVEFLVSFYNNEISEKSEIFDDQFSVERPDGSNFTLKIRSTKLEDSAMYFCASSGGTFYEQYFGPGTRLTVT.

By sample share, this clone is medium-sized. The V call is TRBV5-1, the J call TRBJ2-7, with D possibly matching TRBD2 (6 bases). The CDR3 runs 14 residues. V gave up 6 bases and J gave up 0 bases, with 13 bases separating them. Germline CDR1 reads SGHRS; CDR2 reads YFSETQ. The CDR3 is CASTDSGGSYEQYF. CDR3 nucleotide sequence: TGCGCCAGCACCGACTCCGGGGGCTCCTACGAGCAGTACTTC.

The chain is built from TRBV7-9 and TRBJ2-1, with TRBD2 matching 8 bases. After removal of 8 bases from V and 1 base from J, the junction contained 13 bases not matched to a gene. There are 17 residues in the CDR3. CDR1 SEHNR and CDR2 FQNEAQ come from the germline V gene (reference sequence). The CDR3 coding sequence is TGTGCCAGCTCAGTCCCCTGGGAGCGGGGGTCCTACAATGAGCAGTTCTTC. Translated, it gives CASSVPWERGSYNEQFF.

The V gene is TRBV9, the J gene TRBJ2-3, with TRBD2 matching 9 bases. V gave up 0 bases and J gave up 3 bases; unmatched junction bases: 2. The germline CDR1 and CDR2 sequences are SGDLS and YYNGEE. The CDR3 covers 15 residues. The CDR3 sequence: CASSVGTSETDTQYF. CDR3 bases: TGTGCCAGCAGCGTAGGGACTAGCGAGACAGATACGCAGTATTTT. Supplemented by reference TRBV9 and TRBJ2-3, the full variable domain reads DSGVTQTPKHLITATGQRVTLRCSPRSGDLSVYWYQQSLDQGLQFLIQYYNGEERAKGNILERFSAQQFPDLHSELNLSSLELGDSALYFCASSVGTSETDTQYFGPGTRLTVL.

The rearrangement joins TRBV7-9 to TRBJ1-1; D call uncertain. Trimming removed 2 bases at V and 5 bases at J, with 15 bases between. The CDR3 runs to 15 residues. Germline V gene sequence: CDR1 SEHNR, CDR2 FQNEAQ (reference sequence). The CDR3 sequence: CASSLPGLGYTEAFF. In DNA form, the CDR3 reads TGTGCCAGCAGCTTACCAGGCCTTGGGTATACTGAAGCTTTCTTT. The full variable domain, completed using reference TRBV7-9 and TRBJ1-1, is DTGVSQNPRHKITKRGQNVTFRCDPISEHNRLYWYRQTLGQGPEFLTYFQNEAQLEKSRLLSDRFSAERPKGSFSTLEIQRTEQGDSAMYLCASSLPGLGYTEAFFGQGTRLTVV.

This sequence joins TRBV5-6 and TRBJ1-2; D is uncertain. Trimming removed 2 bases at V and 6 bases at J, with 8 bases between. CDR3 length: 12 residues. Germline CDR1 reads SGHDT; CDR2 reads YYEEEE. CDR3 protein: CASSFSGDGYTF. CDR3 bases: TGTGCCAGCAGCTTTAGTGGGGATGGCTACACCTTC.

This rearrangement joins TRBV28 to TRBJ2-1, with unresolved D. Germline loops: CDR1 MDHEN, CDR2 SYDVKM. V dropped 3 bases and J dropped 0 bases, with 9 bases sitting between them. The CDR3 is 15 residues long. CDR3 DNA sequence: TGTGCCAGCAGTTTGGAAGCGCTCTCCTACAATGAGCAGTTCTTC. Residues: CASSLEALSYNEQFF.

In its sample, this clone ranks as medium-sized. CDR3 nucleotides: TGTGCCAGCAGCTACGACATTCCCTCTGGGGCCAACGTCCTGACTTTC. This sequence encodes CASSYDIPSGANVLTF. V gene TRBV7-9 combines with J gene TRBJ2-6, with D hard to call. The germline CDR1 and CDR2 sequences are SEHNR and FQNEAQ (reference sequence). V was shortened by 4 bases and J by 0 bases, with 10 bases between the two germline ends. This CDR3 spans 16 amino acids. Drawing the rest from reference TRBV7-9 and TRBJ2-6, the complete variable domain is DTGVSQNPRHKITKRGQNVTFRCDPISEHNRLYWYRQTLGQGPEFLTYFQNEAQLEKSRLLSDRFSAERPKGSFSTLEIQRTEQGDSAMYLCASSYDIPSGANVLTFGAGSRLTVL.

For the CDR3, the DNA is TGTGCCAGCAGCTTCCAGGGGTTTCGCTATGGCTACACCTTC. It codes for CASSFQGFRYGYTF. The genes are TRBV5-6 and TRBJ1-2; a possible D gene is TRBD1 (6 bases). V was cut by 2 bases and J by 4 bases, with 12 bases left in between. The CDR3 length is 14 residues. The V gene's germline CDR1 is SGHDT and CDR2 YYEEEE.